The 20 T cell receptor beta chains given below trace back to one sample, sequenced in a study of blood T cell repertoires in COVID-19 (dated by TCRdb to 2018 to 2021). The method behind the library was the immunoSEQ multiplex PCR assay. TCRdb obtained this table from immuneACCESS and retained in-frame rearrangements with V and J assigned. These tables miss some clones; where compared with another copy, unresolved V genes account for less than half of the shortfall, and the remainder is unexplained. The sample profile shows about 73,000 clones; around 83% of them were found once. Less than 6.5% of the sample rests with the top ten. Input material: peripheral blood. The receptors stem from a man aged 45-65 years with active COVID-19.

For the CDR3, the DNA is TGTGCCAGCAGTACTAGAGCGGGCTTGGGATACAATGAGCAGTTCTTC. It is translated as CASSTRAGLGYNEQFF. J is TRBJ2-1 and V is TRBV28; tentative D call: TRBD2 (6 bases). CDR3 length: 16 amino acids. V dropped 5 bases and J dropped 4 bases, with 18 bases sitting between them. Germline assignment: CDR1 MDHEN and CDR2 SYDVKM.

This clone appeared a few times. The rearrangement joins TRBV7-3 to TRBJ2-2; the match to TRBD2 covers 11 bases. CDR1 is SGHTA, CDR2 FQGTGA, per germline. This CDR3 is 18 amino acids long. Unmatched junction bases numbered 9, after V lost 5 bases and J lost 1 base. CDR3 DNA: TGTGCCAGCAGCCCGGGACTAGCGGCCGGGATGAACACCGGGGAGCTGTTTTTT. Translating it yields CASSPGLAAGMNTGELFF.

The rearrangement links TRBV30 to TRBJ2-7; no clear D gene. Trimming stripped 0 bases from V and 3 bases from J, with 6 bases between. The CDR3 loop spans 12 amino acids. The germline CDR1 and CDR2 sequences are GTSNPN and SVGIG (reference sequence). CDR3 bases: TGTGCCTGGAGTGTCACTTACTACGAGCAGTACTTC. Amino acids: CAWSVTYYEQYF.

The chain combines TRBV6-1 with TRBJ2-1, with 8 nucleotides matching TRBD1. Germline V gene lookup returns CDR1 MNHNS and CDR2 SASEGT. Germline trimming cut 2 bases from V and 0 bases from J; bases unmatched to any gene: 9. The CDR3 length is 18 residues. CDR3 loop: CASSERSPGQDSYNEQFF. DNA for the CDR3: TGTGCCAGCAGTGAACGTTCGCCGGGACAGGACTCCTACAATGAGCAGTTCTTC.

The rearrangement uses TRBV6-1 and TRBJ2-1, with 11 bases fitting TRBD2. The CDR3 sequence is 16 residues long. Per the germline V gene, CDR1 is MNHNS and CDR2 is SASEGT. V lost 4 bases to trimming and J lost 3 bases; unmatched junction nucleotides: 5. The CDR3 DNA sequence: TGTGCCAGCAGTGCTGCTCTAGCGGGAGGCTACAATGAGCAGTTCTTC. Encoded protein: CASSAALAGGYNEQFF.

The V and J genes are TRBV6-6 and TRBJ2-7; no clear D. V was shortened by 6 bases and J by 2 bases, with 11 bases between the two germline ends. The CDR3 has 13 residues. Germline lookup yields CDR1 MNHNY and CDR2 SVGAGI (reference sequence). In nucleotides, the CDR3 is TGTGCCAGCAGACTCCGGGTCCCCTACGAGCAGTACTTC. Amino acid sequence: CASRLRVPYEQYF.

The chain joins TRBV9 to TRBJ2-5; D might be TRBD1 (5 bases). In germline, CDR1 is SGDLS, CDR2 YYNGEE. This CDR3 is 13 amino acids long. The V and J ends lost 1 base and 3 bases respectively, with 7 bases between them. CDR3 in amino acids: CASSVIGEETQYF. In nucleotides, the CDR3 is TGTGCCAGCAGCGTAATAGGGGAAGAGACCCAGTACTTC.

The chain is built from TRBV5-1 and TRBJ1-4; 7 bases match TRBD1. Germline CDR1 is SGHRS and CDR2 is YFSETQ. The CDR3 has 15 residues. Germline trimming cut 3 bases from V and 2 bases from J; bases unmatched to any gene: 4. CDR3 DNA sequence: TGCGCCAGCAGCTCCACAGGGGTGACTAATGAAAAACTGTTTTTT. Its protein is CASSSTGVTNEKLFF.

The V and J genes are TRBV5-1 and TRBJ2-1; weak D call: TRBD2 (6 bases). The V and J ends lost 2 bases and 10 bases respectively, with 13 bases between them. The CDR3 loop spans 13 amino acids. The germline gives CDR1 SGHRS, CDR2 YFSETQ. This CDR3 reads CASSFGGIQEQFF. The CDR3 coding sequence is TGCGCCAGCAGCTTCGGGGGAATACAGGAGCAGTTCTTC.

The chain combines TRBV5-1 with TRBJ2-1, with 9 bases that match TRBD1. Germline loops: CDR1 SGHRS, CDR2 YFSETQ. V was pared by 0 bases and J by 4 bases, with 2 bases of the junction left unmatched. CDR3 length equals 15 residues. The CDR3 DNA is TGCGCCAGCAGCTTGGGGGACAGGGAGTACAATGAGCAGTTCTTC. It encodes CASSLGDREYNEQFF.

CDR3 in DNA: TGTGCCAGCAGCTTCCGACTAGCGGCGCAAGAGACCCAGTACTTC. Its protein product is CASSFRLAAQETQYF. The chain couples TRBV11-2 to TRBJ2-5; 9 nucleotides line up with TRBD2. The CDR3 covers 15 residues. Germline V lookup: CDR1 SGHAT, CDR2 FQNNGV. V shed 3 bases and J 2 bases; nucleotides not matched to a gene: 4.

This chain joins TRBV4-1 and TRBJ1-3; possibly TRBD1 for D (6 bases). V was shortened by 4 bases and J by 2 bases, with 15 bases between the two germline ends. CDR3 length: 16 residues. The germline CDR1 and CDR2 sequences are MGHRA and YSYEKL. The CDR3 DNA is TGCGCCAGCAGCCTGCCCTCAGGGGATGCTGGAAACACCATATATTTT. Translation: CASSLPSGDAGNTIYF.

The J gene is TRBJ2-3, the V gene TRBV11-2; a weak D match, TRBD1 (5 bases). Germline V gene lookup returns CDR1 SGHAT and CDR2 FQNNGV. This CDR3 has 13 residues. Trimming took 6 bases from V and 1 from J, leaving 8 bases between them. CDR3 sequence: CASRSTGTDTQYF. CDR3 DNA: TGTGCCAGCAGATCGACAGGCACAGATACGCAGTATTTT.

V is TRBV5-1 and J is TRBJ2-3; D is perhaps TRBD1 (5 bases). With 0 bases removed from V and 2 bases from J, the gap between germline ends came to 13 bases. The CDR3 contains 16 residues. Looked up from germline, CDR1 is SGHRS and CDR2 is YFSETQ. In nucleotides, the CDR3 is TGCGCCAGCAGCTTGGACGGTCAGGGTCTCACAGATACGCAGTATTTT. Protein: CASSLDGQGLTDTQYF.

The chain links TRBV2 to TRBJ1-2; tentatively, D is TRBD1 (5 bases). CDR3 size: 14 residues. Between the trimmed V and J ends, which lost 2 bases and 4 bases, there was a span of 11 bases. Germline V gives CDR1 SNHLY, CDR2 FYNNEI. The CDR3 loop is CASSELQAAYGYTF. CDR3 nucleotide sequence: TGTGCCAGCAGTGAATTACAGGCCGCCTATGGCTACACCTTC.

The genes are TRBV2 and TRBJ2-2; unclear D gene. Between the trimmed V and J ends, which lost 6 bases and 4 bases, there was a span of 15 bases. This CDR3 is built from 15 residues. CDR1 SNHLY and CDR2 FYNNEI come from the germline V gene. The CDR3 protein is CASSYPPGTTGELFF. CDR3 nucleotide sequence: TGTGCCAGCAGCTACCCACCGGGTACCACCGGGGAGCTGTTTTTT.

The rearrangement links TRBV6-4 to TRBJ1-6, with 7 bases identical to TRBD1. V gave up 3 bases and J gave up 5 bases; unmatched junction bases: 10. Germline V CDR1 and CDR2: MRHNA, SNTAGT. This CDR3 is 17 amino acids long. In DNA, the CDR3 is TGTGCCAGCAGTGAAAGTCCGGGGACAGCCGATAATTCACCCCTCCACTTT. It yields the protein CASSESPGTADNSPLHF.

This clone was seen more than once but under ten times. CDR3 amino acids: CASRPGTTGFSYEQYF. CDR3 nucleotides: TGTGCCTCCCGACCTGGGACTACCGGCTTTAGCTACGAGCAGTACTTC. The V and J genes are TRBV19 and TRBJ2-7; 7 bases line up with TRBD2. Germline trimming cut 11 bases from V and 3 bases from J; bases unmatched to any gene: 19. The CDR3 loop spans 16 amino acids. CDR1 is LNHDA, CDR2 SQIVND, per germline (reference sequence).

The chain carries TRBV14 and TRBJ2-1; D possibly corresponds to TRBD2 (5 bases). Germline V gene sequence: CDR1 SGHDN, CDR2 FVKESK. V was clipped by 2 bases and J by 4 bases, with 9 bases between them. The CDR3 is 14 residues long. The CDR3 sequence: CASSQMGEYNEQFF. The DNA of the CDR3 is TGTGCCAGCAGCCAAATGGGAGAATACAATGAGCAGTTCTTC.

The chain uses TRBV19 and TRBJ1-1, with 8 positions matching TRBD1. With 3 bases clipped from V and 0 bases from J, the junction kept 6 bases outside the gene matches. The CDR3 runs to 16 residues. Per the germline V gene, CDR1 is LNHDA and CDR2 is SQIVND (reference sequence). CDR3 coding DNA: TGTGCCAGTAGTATCTCCCGGACAGGGATGAACACTGAAGCTTTCTTT. Protein: CASSISRTGMNTEAFF.